This T cell receptor beta chain derives from a study of cytomegalovirus exposure and HLA in healthy donors. The germline V and J ends were trimmed by 0 bases and 8 bases, with 13 bases remaining between them. Per germline, CDR1 LGHNA and CDR2 YSLEER. There are 14 residues in the CDR3. The PCR was carried out with 60 Vbeta primers and 13 Jbeta primers. Data came from immunoSEQ multiplex PCR; TCRdb stores just in-frame clones and leaves some out. The table lists more than 110,000 clones. The sample comprised PBMCs. This receptor was identified in a man aged 35 to 55 in good health and CMV-seronegative. J is TRBJ1-2 and V is TRBV4-3; no definite D call. This CDR3 is CASSQDRGNQGYTF. CDR3 DNA sequence: TGCGCCAGCAGCCAAGATCGGGGAAATCAGGGCTACACCTTC.